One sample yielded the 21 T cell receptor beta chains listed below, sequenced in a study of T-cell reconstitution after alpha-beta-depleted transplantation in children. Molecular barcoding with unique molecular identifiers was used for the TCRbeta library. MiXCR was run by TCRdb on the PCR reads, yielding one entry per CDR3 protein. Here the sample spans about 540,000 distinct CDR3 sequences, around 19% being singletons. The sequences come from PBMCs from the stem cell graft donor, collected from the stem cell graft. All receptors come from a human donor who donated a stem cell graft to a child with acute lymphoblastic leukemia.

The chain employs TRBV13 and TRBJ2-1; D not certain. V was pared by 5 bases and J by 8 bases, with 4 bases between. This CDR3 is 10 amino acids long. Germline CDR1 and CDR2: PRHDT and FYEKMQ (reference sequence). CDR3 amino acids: CASSRDEQFF. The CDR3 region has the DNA TGTGCCAGCAGCCGGGATGAGCAGTTCTTC.

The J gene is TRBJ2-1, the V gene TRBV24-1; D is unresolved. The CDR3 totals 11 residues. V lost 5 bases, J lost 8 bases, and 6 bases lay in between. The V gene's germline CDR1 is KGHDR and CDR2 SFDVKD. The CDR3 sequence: CATSGDYEQFF. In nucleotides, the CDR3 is TGTGCCACCAGTGGCGATTATGAGCAGTTCTTC.

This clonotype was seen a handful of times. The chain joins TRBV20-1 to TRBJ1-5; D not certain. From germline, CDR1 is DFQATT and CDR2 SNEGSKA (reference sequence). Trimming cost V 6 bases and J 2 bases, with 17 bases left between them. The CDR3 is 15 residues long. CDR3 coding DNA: TGCAGTGCAAAGGACGGATTTGGAGGCAATCAGCCCCAGCATTTT. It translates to CSAKDGFGGNQPQHF.

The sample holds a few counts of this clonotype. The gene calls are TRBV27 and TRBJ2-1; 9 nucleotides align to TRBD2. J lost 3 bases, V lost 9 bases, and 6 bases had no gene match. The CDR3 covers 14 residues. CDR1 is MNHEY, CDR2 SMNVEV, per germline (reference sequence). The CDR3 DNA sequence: TGTGCCAGTCGACTAGCGGTTAACTACAATGAGCAGTTCTTC. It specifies CASRLAVNYNEQFF.

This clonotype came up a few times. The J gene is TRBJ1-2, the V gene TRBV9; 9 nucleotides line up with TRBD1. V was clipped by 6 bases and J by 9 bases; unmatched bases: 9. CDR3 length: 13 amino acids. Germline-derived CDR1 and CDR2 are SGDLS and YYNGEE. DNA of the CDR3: TGTGCCAGCAACCTGGGGACAGGGATTCGCTACACCTTC. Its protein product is CASNLGTGIRYTF.

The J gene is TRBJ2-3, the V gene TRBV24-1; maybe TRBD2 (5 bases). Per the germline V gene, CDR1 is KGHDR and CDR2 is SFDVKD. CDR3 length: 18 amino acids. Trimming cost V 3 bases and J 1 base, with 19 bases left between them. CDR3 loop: CATSDAEGEPLRTDTQYF. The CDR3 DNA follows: TGTGCCACCAGTGATGCAGAGGGCGAACCTCTTCGCACAGATACGCAGTATTTT.

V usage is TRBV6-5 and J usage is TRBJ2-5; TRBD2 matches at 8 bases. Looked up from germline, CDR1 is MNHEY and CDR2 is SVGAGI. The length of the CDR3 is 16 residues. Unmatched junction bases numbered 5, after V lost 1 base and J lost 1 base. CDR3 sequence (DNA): TGTGCCAGCAGTTACTTAAGCGGGAGTGGCCAAGAGACCCAGTACTTC. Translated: CASSYLSGSGQETQYF.

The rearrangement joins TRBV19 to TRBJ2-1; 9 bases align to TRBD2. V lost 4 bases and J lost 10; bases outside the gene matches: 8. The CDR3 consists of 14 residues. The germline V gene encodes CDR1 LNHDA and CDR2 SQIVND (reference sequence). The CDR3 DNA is TGTGCCAGTAGTACCCTAATAGCGGGAGCCGAGCAGTTCTTC. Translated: CASSTLIAGAEQFF.

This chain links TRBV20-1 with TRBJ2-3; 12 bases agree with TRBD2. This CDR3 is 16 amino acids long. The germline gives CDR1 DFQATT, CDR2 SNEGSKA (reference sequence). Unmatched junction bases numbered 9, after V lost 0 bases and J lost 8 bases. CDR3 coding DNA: TGCAGTGCTAGAGACGGACTAGCGGGACCTGGGGGTACGCAGTATTTT. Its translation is CSARDGLAGPGGTQYF.

The CDR3, as DNA: TGTGCCAGCAGCCTCAGCATGGGGAAGAACTATGGCTACACCTTC. Its translation is CASSLSMGKNYGYTF. The rearrangement joins TRBV13 to TRBJ1-2; D is ambiguous. Germline CDR1 is PRHDT and CDR2 is FYEKMQ (reference sequence). The CDR3 consists of 15 residues. V lost 5 bases and J 2 bases, leaving 15 bases between the germline ends.

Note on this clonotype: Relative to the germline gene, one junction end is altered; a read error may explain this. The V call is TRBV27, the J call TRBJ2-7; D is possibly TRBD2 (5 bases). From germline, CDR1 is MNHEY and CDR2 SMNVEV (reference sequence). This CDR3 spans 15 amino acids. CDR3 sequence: CASSLASFNPYGQYF. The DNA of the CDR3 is TGTGCCAGCAGTTTAGCTAGCTTCAATCCCTACGGGCAGTACTTC.

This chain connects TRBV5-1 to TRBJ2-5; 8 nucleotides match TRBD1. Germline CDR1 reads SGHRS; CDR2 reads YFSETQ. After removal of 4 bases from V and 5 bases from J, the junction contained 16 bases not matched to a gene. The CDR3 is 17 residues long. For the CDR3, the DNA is TGCGCCAGCAGCCCCTTACCACAGGGGGATCGAGGGGAGACCCAGTACTTC. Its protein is CASSPLPQGDRGETQYF.

CDR3 region: CASSTTGVSYEQYF. The CDR3 region has the DNA TGTGCCAGCAGTACGACAGGGGTTAGCTACGAGCAGTACTTC. The chain combines TRBV27 with TRBJ2-7; 8 bases fit TRBD1. The CDR3 length is 14 residues. Germline V gives CDR1 MNHEY, CDR2 SMNVEV (reference sequence). J lost 3 bases, V lost 5 bases, and 6 bases had no gene match.

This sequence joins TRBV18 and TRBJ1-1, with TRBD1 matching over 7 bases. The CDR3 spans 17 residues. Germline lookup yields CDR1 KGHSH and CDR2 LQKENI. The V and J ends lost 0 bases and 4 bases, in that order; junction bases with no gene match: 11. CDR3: CASSPPKGARGGTEAFF. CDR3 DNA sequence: TGTGCCAGCTCACCACCAAAGGGGGCGCGTGGAGGCACTGAAGCTTTCTTT.

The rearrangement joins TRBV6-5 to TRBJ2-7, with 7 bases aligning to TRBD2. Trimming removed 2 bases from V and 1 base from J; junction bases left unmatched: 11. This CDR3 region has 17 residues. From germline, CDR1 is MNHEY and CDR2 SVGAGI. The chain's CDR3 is CASSYTASGGRSYEQYF. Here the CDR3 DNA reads TGTGCCAGCAGTTACACGGCTTCCGGCGGGAGATCCTACGAGCAGTACTTC.

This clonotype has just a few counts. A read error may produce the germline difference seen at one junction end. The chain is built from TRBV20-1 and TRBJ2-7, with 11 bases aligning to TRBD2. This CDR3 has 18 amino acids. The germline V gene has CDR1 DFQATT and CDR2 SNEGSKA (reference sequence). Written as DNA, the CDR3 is TGCTGTGCTGTCAGGGGGAAGAGTACTAGCGGGAGCCGAATCGAGCAGTACTTC. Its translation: CCAVRGKSTSGSRIEQYF.

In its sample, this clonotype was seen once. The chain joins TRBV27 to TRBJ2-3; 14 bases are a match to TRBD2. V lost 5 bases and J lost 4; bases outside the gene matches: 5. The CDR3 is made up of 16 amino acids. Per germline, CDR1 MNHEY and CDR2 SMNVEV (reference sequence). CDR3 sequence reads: CASSPGLAGVPDTQYF. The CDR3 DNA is TGTGCCAGCAGTCCGGGACTAGCGGGAGTCCCAGATACGCAGTATTTT.

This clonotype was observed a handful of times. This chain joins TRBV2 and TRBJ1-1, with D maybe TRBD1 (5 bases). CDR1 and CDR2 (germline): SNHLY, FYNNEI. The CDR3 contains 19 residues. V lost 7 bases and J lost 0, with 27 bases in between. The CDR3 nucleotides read TGTGCCAGCAACCTGTGGAGATCAGGGCGGAGGTCAGTGAACACTGAAGCTTTCTTT. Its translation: CASNLWRSGRRSVNTEAFF.

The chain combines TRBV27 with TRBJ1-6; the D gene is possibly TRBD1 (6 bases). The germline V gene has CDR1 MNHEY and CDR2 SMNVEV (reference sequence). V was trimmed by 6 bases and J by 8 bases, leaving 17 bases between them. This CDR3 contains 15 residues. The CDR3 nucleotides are TGTGCCAGCAGCCGGAGGACAGCGTTCGATTCACCCCTCCACTTT. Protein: CASSRRTAFDSPLHF.

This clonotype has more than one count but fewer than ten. The CDR3 bases are TGTGCCAGCAGTAGGGAGACGAACACCGGGGAGCTGTTTTTT. It is translated as CASSRETNTGELFF. The rearrangement links TRBV27 to TRBJ2-2; weak D call: TRBD2 (5 bases). The V gene lost 5 bases and the J gene lost 0 bases, with 7 bases spanning the gap. Germline CDR1 is MNHEY and CDR2 is SMNVEV (reference sequence). The CDR3 spans 14 residues.

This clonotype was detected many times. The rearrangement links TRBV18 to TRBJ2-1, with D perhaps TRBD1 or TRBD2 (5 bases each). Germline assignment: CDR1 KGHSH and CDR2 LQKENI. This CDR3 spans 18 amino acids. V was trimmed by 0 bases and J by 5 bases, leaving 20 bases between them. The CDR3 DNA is TGTGCCAGCTCACCACCACTCGGGTTCCCCAGAGGGGACAATGAGCAGTTCTTC. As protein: CASSPPLGFPRGDNEQFF.